The rows below give T cell receptor beta chains drawn from one sample of a study of cytomegalovirus exposure and HLA in healthy donors. Only in-frame clones appear in the TCRdb table, and some are missing; sequencing was by immunoSEQ multiplex PCR. The data contain around 130,000 clones, 80% of them singletons. Sequencing was performed on PBMCs. These receptor sequences come from a man aged 30-40 years in good health and CMV-seronegative. Each CDR3 is given with its conserved first and last residue. D genes are given only for firm matches. Clone size is shown for a subset of rows, as once, few, many or a class of expanded clone.

V,D,J,size,DNA,CDR3
TRBV10-3,TRBD1,TRBJ2-7,-,TGTGCCATCAATCGGGACAGGGGAGGCGAGCAGTACTTC,CAINRDRGGEQYF
TRBV7-9,-,TRBJ2-7,-,TGTGCCAGCAGCTTAAGTCCTCACAGTGCCCACGAGCAGTACTTC,CASSLSPHSAHEQYF
TRBV9,-,TRBJ2-1,few,TGTGCCAGCAGCGTCAGGTACAATGAGCAGTTCTTC,CASSVRYNEQFF
TRBV19,-,TRBJ2-2,few,TGTGCCAGTACGGCCGGGCAGGGCTGGACCGGGGAGCTGTTTTTT,CASTAGQGWTGELFF
TRBV4-2,TRBD2,TRBJ2-1,-,TGTGCCAGCAGCCAAGAGGGAGGGCCCTACAATGAGCAGTTCTTC,CASSQEGGPYNEQFF
TRBV10-3,-,TRBJ1-1,-,TGTGCCATCACTGCGACAGAACTGAACACTGAAGCTTTCTTT,CAITATELNTEAFF
TRBV10-3,-,TRBJ1-5,-,TGTGCCATCAGTGAGTCGATGGGGGCGGCCCATCAGCCCCAGCATTTT,CAISESMGAAHQPQHF
TRBV6-5,TRBD1,TRBJ1-1,-,TGTGCCAGCAAAGAGGGACAGACGAACACTGAAGCTTTCTTT,CASKEGQTNTEAFF
TRBV9,TRBD2,TRBJ2-1,-,TGTGCCAGCCAGGGGGCACCCGGTTTAGCGGGAGGGGGGGCCTACAATGAGCAGTTCTTC,CASQGAPGLAGGGAYNEQFF
TRBV4-3,-,TRBJ2-7,-,TGCGCCAGCAGCCAATCCATCGGGACTGATTCCTACGAGCAGTACTTC,CASSQSIGTDSYEQYF
TRBV6-6,TRBD1,TRBJ2-7,-,TGTGCCAGCAGCCTCGACAGGGGCCAACTCGAGCAGTACTTC,CASSLDRGQLEQYF
TRBV29-1,TRBD2,TRBJ2-1,-,TGCAGCGCCTCCGGGGCTAGCGGGAGATCGGATGAGCAGTTCTTC,CSASGASGRSDEQFF
TRBV7-3,TRBD1,TRBJ2-3,-,TGTGCCAGCAGCCGAGAGGGACAGGTGGCAGATACGCAGTATTTT,CASSREGQVADTQYF
TRBV12-5,-,TRBJ1-1,few,TGTGCTAGTCTTCAGGGGCTGAACACTGAAGCTTTCTTT,CASLQGLNTEAFF
TRBV28,-,TRBJ2-5,-,TGTGCCAGCAGCCAGGACTATCTGTACCAAGAGACCCAGTACTTC,CASSQDYLYQETQYF
TRBV7-8,TRBD2,TRBJ2-1,-,TGTGCCAGCAGCTTAGCCGAAGAGGGACTAGCGGGAGTAGGTGAGCAGTTCTTC,CASSLAEEGLAGVGEQFF
TRBV14,TRBD1,TRBJ1-2,-,TGTGCCAGCAGCCAACGCGGGACAGGGGGGGGCTACACCTTC,CASSQRGTGGGYTF
TRBV12-5,-,TRBJ2-1,-,TGTGCTAGTGGTTCCCCTTCCCAGGGTGAGCAGTTCTTC,CASGSPSQGEQFF
TRBV4-3,-,TRBJ2-1,-,TGCGCCAGCAGCCAAGATCGAGCGACCGCTTACAATGAGCAGTTCTTC,CASSQDRATAYNEQFF
TRBV27,TRBD1,TRBJ1-1,few,TGTGCCAGCAGGACAGGGGGCGTTACTGAAGCTTTCTTT,CASRTGGVTEAFF
TRBV11-2,-,TRBJ1-1,-,TGTGCCAGCAGCTTAGAGGGCCCTGAAGCTTTCTTT,CASSLEGPEAFF
TRBV15,TRBD1,TRBJ2-7,-,TGTGCCACCAGCAGAGATCTCGGACAGGGCCGCGAGCAGTACTTC,CATSRDLGQGREQYF
TRBV28,TRBD2,TRBJ2-1,once,TGTGCCAGCAGTTTAGGGACTAGCGGGAGTAGTGAGCAGTTCTTC,CASSLGTSGSSEQFF
TRBV7-8,TRBD1,TRBJ1-2,-,TGTGCCAGCAGCTTATCAGGGGGCGGTGGCTACACCTTC,CASSLSGGGGYTF
TRBV25-1,TRBD1,TRBJ2-7,-,TGTGCCAGCTCTAAGACAGGGTGCTCTAGCGAGCAGTACTTC,CASSKTGCSSEQYF
TRBV5-4,-,TRBJ2-7,-,TGTGCCAGCAGCTCTTACAGAAGGGGGGGCGAGCAGTACTTC,CASSSYRRGGEQYF
TRBV27,TRBD1,TRBJ1-1,-,TGTGCCAGCAGTCAACCCACAGGGGGCGCCCGGAACACTGAAGCTTTCTTT,CASSQPTGGARNTEAFF
TRBV7-9,TRBD1,TRBJ1-1,-,TGTGCCAGCAGCTTAAGGACAGGGAACACTGAAGCTTTCTTT,CASSLRTGNTEAFF
TRBV9,-,TRBJ2-5,-,TGTGCCAGCAGCGTAGCTGGTGGTAGCATGAAAGAGACCCAGTACTTC,CASSVAGGSMKETQYF
TRBV5-4,-,TRBJ2-7,-,TGTGCCAGCAGCTTGGACCTAGACCCTTACGAGCAGTACTTC,CASSLDLDPYEQYF
TRBV7-8,TRBD1,TRBJ1-5,-,TGTGCCAGCAGCGCCCACCGGGACAGAAACAATCAGCCCCAGCATTTT,CASSAHRDRNNQPQHF
TRBV7-3,TRBD2,TRBJ2-3,-,TGTGCCAGCAGCGCCCCGGGACTAGCGGGAGTAACAGATACGCAGTATTTT,CASSAPGLAGVTDTQYF
TRBV10-2,TRBD2,TRBJ2-7,-,TGCGCCAGCAGAGTCAGTGGGCAGACTAGCGCGACCTACGAGCAGTACTTC,CASRVSGQTSATYEQYF
TRBV19,-,TRBJ2-5,once,TGTGCCAGTAGTTTGCGGGCGGGATGGGAGACCCAGTACTTC,CASSLRAGWETQYF
TRBV11-3,TRBD2,TRBJ2-1,few,TGTGCCAGCAGCTTAGATCAGGGTGGTAGCGGGAGTGTCAATGAGCAGTTCTTC,CASSLDQGGSGSVNEQFF
TRBV7-8,-,TRBJ2-7,few,TGTGCCAGCAGCTTGGCGGTCCAACTCTCCTCCTACGAGCAGTACTTC,CASSLAVQLSSYEQYF
TRBV4-1,TRBD2,TRBJ2-7,-,TGCGCCAGCAGCCAAGGAGGCGGGGGAACCTACGAGCAGTACTTC,CASSQGGGGTYEQYF
TRBV25-1,TRBD1,TRBJ2-7,-,TGTGCCAGCAGTGAGGACAGGGGGCGCGGTTACGAGCAGTACTTC,CASSEDRGRGYEQYF
TRBV5-4,-,TRBJ1-1,-,TGTGCCAGCAGCCCGGCCGAAGGGCAGGGGAACCCTGAAGCTTTCTTT,CASSPAEGQGNPEAFF
TRBV30,-,TRBJ2-1,few,TGTGCCTGGAGTAGCGCGTACAATGAGCAGTTCTTC,CAWSSAYNEQFF
TRBV27,-,TRBJ2-7,-,TGTGCCAGCAGTTTATGGTCAGGTTACGAGCAGTACTTC,CASSLWSGYEQYF
TRBV5-6,-,TRBJ1-4,-,TGTGCCAGCAGCTTGGTGTACCCGGGGGGCAATGAAAAACTGTTTTTT,CASSLVYPGGNEKLFF
TRBV7-9,-,TRBJ1-1,few,TGTGCCAGCAGCTTAATCCCGGACAGGAACACTGAAGCTTTCTTT,CASSLIPDRNTEAFF
TRBV4-3,TRBD2,TRBJ2-1,-,TGCGCCAGCAGCCAGGAAGGACTAGCGGACTACAATGAGCAGTTCTTC,CASSQEGLADYNEQFF
TRBV6-5,TRBD1,TRBJ1-2,-,TGTGCCAGCAGTCGCCGGGACAGGTCTAACTATGGCTACACCTTC,CASSRRDRSNYGYTF
TRBV9,-,TRBJ2-5,few,TGTGCCAGCAGCGTAGCGGGAGAGGAGACCCAGTACTTC,CASSVAGEETQYF
TRBV28,-,TRBJ2-7,-,TGTGCCAGCAGTCCCAGGGGCCGATGGTACGAGCAGTACTTC,CASSPRGRWYEQYF
TRBV19,TRBD2,TRBJ2-5,-,TGTGCCAGTAGTATCCCCGGGACTAGCGGAGGGGTGGAGACCCAGTACTTC,CASSIPGTSGGVETQYF
TRBV5-1,-,TRBJ2-1,few,TGCGCCAGCAGCTTAAGGGAGGAGCAGTTCTTC,CASSLREEQFF
TRBV7-6,-,TRBJ1-4,few,TGTGCCAGCAGCCTCGGGGGAACTAATGAAAAACTGTTTTTT,CASSLGGTNEKLFF
TRBV7-2,-,TRBJ2-7,-,TGTGCCAGCAGCTTGTCCCCCCACTACGAGCAGTACTTC,CASSLSPHYEQYF
TRBV6-5,TRBD1,TRBJ2-5,-,TGTGCCAGCAGTGAAACAGGGGGCGAGTACACCCAGTACTTC,CASSETGGEYTQYF
TRBV27,-,TRBJ2-2,-,TGTGCCAGCAGTATTTCTGCGGGAACGAGGACCGGGGAGCTGTTTTTT,CASSISAGTRTGELFF
TRBV18,TRBD1,TRBJ1-5,-,TGTGCCAGCTCACCACTCGGGACAGGGGTTCAACAGCCCCAGCATTTT,CASSPLGTGVQQPQHF